The 20 T cell receptor beta chains presented below share a single source sample, sequenced in a study of CD8 T cells in ankylosing spondylitis. From the 5' RACE reads, TCRdb called clonotypes with MiXCR, one entry per CDR3 protein. The sample contains around 340,000 distinct CDR3 sequences, around 20% of which appear only once. Sequencing used blood, either unsorted or a sorted T cell fraction (not recorded which). Every receptor here comes from a male donor with ankylosing spondylitis or in good health (not recorded which).

In this sample, this clonotype turned up a few times. The chain links TRBV12-3 or TRBV12-4 to TRBJ2-1; 11 nucleotides line up with TRBD2. V trimming: 4 bases; J trimming: 8 bases; junction bases outside the gene matches: 4. The CDR3 has 14 residues. CDR3 loop: CASSSGTSGHEQFF. For the CDR3, the DNA is TGTGCCAGCAGTTCGGGGACTAGCGGCCATGAGCAGTTCTTC.

The CDR3 bases are TGTGCCAGCAGCTTAGGGTTCGAGCGGGGCGGGTTATATGGCTACACCTTC. This sequence encodes CASSLGFERGGLYGYTF. The chain combines TRBV7-9 with TRBJ1-2, with D maybe TRBD1 (5 bases). The V end was cut by 1 base, the J end by 5 bases, with 20 bases between. CDR1 and CDR2 from the germline V gene are SEHNR and FQNEAQ (reference sequence). This CDR3 spans 17 amino acids.

This clonotype was detected a few times. V and J are TRBV20-1 and TRBJ2-7, with 12 bases identical to TRBD1. V lost 3 bases, J lost 4 bases, and 4 bases stayed unmatched. Looked up from germline, CDR1 is DFQATT and CDR2 is SNEGSKA (reference sequence). CDR3 length: 14 residues. The CDR3 region is CSASGDRGQYEQYF. The DNA of the CDR3 is TGCAGTGCTAGTGGGGACAGGGGGCAGTACGAGCAGTACTTC.

In its sample, this clonotype was seen a few times. The V gene is TRBV6-5, the J gene TRBJ2-2; D gene unclear. V was trimmed by 2 bases and J by 4 bases, leaving 5 bases between them. Germline V gene sequence: CDR1 MNHEY, CDR2 SVGAGI. CDR3 size: 13 residues. The chain's CDR3 is CASSYSTTGELFF. CDR3 nucleotide sequence: TGTGCCAGCAGTTACAGCACCACCGGGGAGCTGTTTTTT.

At least ten counts were recorded for this clonotype. This sequence joins TRBV10-1 and TRBJ2-3, with 9 bases matching TRBD1. Germline CDR1 WNHNN, CDR2 SYGVQD (reference sequence). This CDR3 contains 17 residues. After removal of 0 bases from V and 3 bases from J, the junction contained 7 bases not matched to a gene. The CDR3 here is CASSESRLDRGTDTQYF. The CDR3 DNA reads TGCGCCAGCAGTGAGTCGAGACTGGACAGGGGTACAGATACGCAGTATTTT.

V is TRBV9 and J is TRBJ2-5, with D perhaps matching TRBD2 (5 bases). Trimming removed 3 bases at V and 3 bases at J, with 9 bases between. The CDR3 spans 13 residues. The germline V gene encodes CDR1 SGDLS and CDR2 YYNGEE. The CDR3 DNA is TGTGCCAGCAGCGCGGACGGGGAAGAGACCCAGTACTTC. Translating it yields CASSADGEETQYF.

Points on this clonotype: Sequence at one end of the junction differs from germline and may be a read error. The J gene is TRBJ2-1, the V gene TRBV11-2; 7 nucleotides line up with TRBD2. CDR3 length: 14 amino acids. Looked up from germline, CDR1 is SGHAT and CDR2 is FQNNGV. CDR3 in amino acids: CDSGSRLAWGEQFF. CDR3 bases: TGTGACAGCGGCTCTCGACTAGCATGGGGTGAGCAGTTCTTC.

The chain joins TRBV7-9 to TRBJ2-2, with TRBD1 identical over 8 bases. The ends lost 5 bases at V and 7 bases at J; junction bases unmatched: 9. The CDR3 loop spans 15 amino acids. Germline CDR1 and CDR2: SEHNR and FQNEAQ (reference sequence). The CDR3 here is CASSLFGQGVGELFF. CDR3 in DNA: TGTGCCAGCAGCCTGTTCGGACAGGGTGTCGGGGAGCTGTTTTTT.

This clonotype was picked up a small number of times. J is TRBJ2-7 and V is TRBV2; 8 positions match TRBD1. There are 15 residues in the CDR3. V trimming: 1 base; J trimming: 2 bases; junction bases outside the gene matches: 4. Germline V gene data show CDR1 as SNHLY and CDR2 as FYNNEI. CDR3 nucleotides: TGTGCCAGCAGTGAAGGGGCAGGGGGCACCTACGAGCAGTACTTC. It specifies CASSEGAGGTYEQYF.

V usage is TRBV5-1 and J usage is TRBJ1-1, with 9 positions matching TRBD1. Trimming at V came to 4 bases and at J to 0 bases, leaving 7 bases not matched to a gene. Per germline, CDR1 SGHRS and CDR2 YFSETQ. The CDR3 is 16 amino acids. As DNA, the CDR3 is TGCGCCAGCAGCGGGGGGACAGGGCCAATGAACACTGAAGCTTTCTTT. This sequence encodes CASSGGTGPMNTEAFF.

In this sample, this clonotype turned up a few times. J is TRBJ2-1 and V is TRBV9; D ambiguous. Germline CDR1 reads SGDLS; CDR2 reads YYNGEE. The CDR3 is 14 residues long. Trimming cost V 0 bases and J 7 bases, with 11 bases left between them. CDR3 region: CASSVGIGLNEQFF. CDR3 coding DNA: TGTGCCAGCAGCGTAGGCATAGGGTTGAATGAGCAGTTCTTC.

This clonotype was seen a single time. V is TRBV5-1 and J is TRBJ2-1; tentatively, D is TRBD2 (5 bases). V lost 2 bases, J lost 0 bases, and 12 bases lay in between. The germline V gene has CDR1 SGHRS and CDR2 YFSETQ. The CDR3 length is 16 residues. CDR3 sequence reads: CASSFTAASSYNEQFF. The CDR3 nucleotides read TGCGCCAGCAGCTTTACAGCGGCCAGCTCCTACAATGAGCAGTTCTTC.

There are many counts of this clonotype. V gene TRBV27 combines with J gene TRBJ2-7; 7 bases map to TRBD1. The CDR3 loop spans 13 amino acids. The J segment lost 2 bases and the V segment lost 6 bases, leaving 4 bases of the junction unmatched. The V gene's germline CDR1 is MNHEY and CDR2 SMNVEV (reference sequence). The CDR3 reads CASSPGQTYEQYF. CDR3 nucleotide sequence: TGTGCCAGCAGCCCGGGACAGACCTACGAGCAGTACTTC.

This clonotype was recorded at least ten times. The rearrangement uses TRBV29-1 and TRBJ1-2, with a tentative D call TRBD1 (6 bases). V gave up 1 base and J gave up 4 bases, with 13 bases separating them. The germline CDR1 and CDR2 sequences are SQVTM and ANQGSEA. The CDR3 extends over 14 amino acids. CDR3 in DNA: TGCAGCGTTGAAGCGTCACAGGGCCCCTATGGCTACACCTTC. Protein product: CSVEASQGPYGYTF.

V usage is TRBV27 and J usage is TRBJ2-3; D is possibly TRBD1 or TRBD2 (5 bases each). Germline values: CDR1 MNHEY, CDR2 SMNVEV (reference sequence). This CDR3 spans 15 amino acids. V was clipped by 6 bases and J by 3 bases, with 16 bases between them. The CDR3 sequence is CASSSGRMFTDTQYF. The CDR3 nucleotides are TGTGCCAGCAGCTCGGGACGGATGTTTACAGATACGCAGTATTTT.

The chain combines TRBV19 with TRBJ1-1; 10 bases line up with TRBD1. CDR3 length: 16 amino acids. Unmatched junction bases numbered 8, after V lost 5 bases and J lost 2 bases. Germline loops: CDR1 LNHDA, CDR2 SQIVND (reference sequence). CDR3 coding DNA: TGTGCCAGTAGTGCTGGGACAGGGGTCCTTAACACTGAAGCTTTCTTT. Residues: CASSAGTGVLNTEAFF.

This clonotype turned up a few times. The chain's CDR3 is CASSLHRSQEVPTGELFF. In DNA form, the CDR3 reads TGCGCCAGCAGCTTGCACAGGTCCCAGGAAGTCCCCACCGGGGAGCTGTTTTTT. The chain recombines TRBV5-1 with TRBJ2-2; maybe TRBD1 (5 bases). The CDR3 extends over 18 amino acids. The germline CDR1 and CDR2 sequences are SGHRS and YFSETQ. The V end lost 1 base, the J end lost 4 bases, and 20 bases lay between the germline ends. Full variable domain (rest looked up from reference TRBV5-1 and TRBJ2-2): KAGVTQTPRYLIKTRGQQVTLSCSPISGHRSVSWYQQTPGQGLQFLFEYFSETQRNKGNFPGRFSGRQFSNSRSEMNVSTLELGDSALYLCASSLHRSQEVPTGELFFGEGSRLTVL.

This clonotype has only a few counts. The chain employs TRBV28 and TRBJ2-1; D unresolved. V was pared by 5 bases and J by 3 bases, with 14 bases between. Germline V gene data show CDR1 as MDHEN and CDR2 as SYDVKM. The CDR3 totals 15 residues. In DNA form, the CDR3 reads TGTGCCAGCAGTCCCCGTTCCCCCGGCTACAATGAGCAGTTCTTC. Translated: CASSPRSPGYNEQFF.

The chain's CDR3 is CASSYTGAPPETQYF. The CDR3 DNA reads TGTGCCAGCAGTTACACGGGAGCCCCCCCAGAGACCCAGTACTTC. V usage is TRBV6-5 and J usage is TRBJ2-5; maybe TRBD2 (6 bases). Germline V gene data show CDR1 as MNHEY and CDR2 as SVGAGI. V was clipped by 2 bases and J by 4 bases, with 14 bases between them. The CDR3 is 15 amino acids.

This clonotype was seen a handful of times. The chain joins TRBV4-2 to TRBJ2-7; D is perhaps TRBD1 or TRBD2 (5 bases each). The CDR3 is 15 amino acids. V was clipped by 0 bases and J by 5 bases, with 14 bases between them. Germline loops: CDR1 LGHNA, CDR2 YNFKEQ. CDR3 amino acids: CASSQERLLGDEQYF. CDR3 sequence (DNA): TGTGCCAGCAGCCAAGAGAGGCTTCTGGGGGACGAGCAGTACTTC.